This TCR beta chain was observed in a study of T cells after yellow fever vaccination. Study-wide findings and caveats: The CD4 compartment and the CD8 compartment contained a small share of clonotypes in common.

One entry per CDR3 protein, called by TCRdb with MiXCR from the 5' RACE reads. Here the sample spans tens of thousands of distinct CDR3 sequences, 5.5% to 6% being singletons. The CDR3 runs 13 residues. Germline CDR1 SGHNT, CDR2 YYREEE (reference sequence). V was clipped by 4 bases and J by 9 bases; unmatched bases: 6. The clonotype comes from a young man who received the YFV17D yellow fever vaccine. The sequencing here drew on PBMCs, either bulk or a sorted T-cell subset (CD4+, CD8+, memory, or dextramer-sorted; not recorded which), taken on the day of the yellow fever booster vaccination. J is TRBJ2-1 and V is TRBV5-4; 8 bases fit TRBD1. CDR3 residues: CASSATGAGEQFF. CDR3 nucleotides: TGTGCCAGCAGCGCGACAGGGGCCGGTGAGCAGTTCTTC. The full variable domain, in which reference TRBV5-4 and TRBJ2-1 provide the parts outside the CDR3, is ETGVTQSPTHLIKTRGQQVTLRCSSQSGHNTVSWYQQALGQGPQFIFQYYREEENGRGNFPPRFSGLQFPNYSSELNVNALELDDSALYLCASSATGAGEQFFGPGTRLTVL.